A single sample is the source of the 19 T cell receptor beta chains below, sequenced in a study of blood T cell repertoires in COVID-19. Profiling relied on immunoSEQ multiplex PCR, and the TCRdb table lists in-frame clones only, not all of them. In the table there are a few hundred thousand clones, around 87% of which are singletons. The sequencing input was PBMCs or T cells enriched from blood (not recorded which). The receptors derive from a man in his late teens or twenties who had recovered from COVID-19.

This chain links TRBV9 with TRBJ2-3; 8 nucleotides line up with TRBD2. After removal of 0 bases from V and 4 bases from J, the junction contained 13 bases not matched to a gene. The CDR3 is 18 residues long. The V gene's germline CDR1 is SGDLS and CDR2 YYNGEE. The CDR3 is CASSVVDGRARRADTQYF. The CDR3 DNA sequence: TGTGCCAGCAGCGTAGTTGACGGGAGGGCCCGTAGGGCAGATACGCAGTATTTT.

This chain links TRBV6-5 with TRBJ2-2, with 9 bases matching TRBD1. This CDR3 contains 14 residues. V dropped 7 bases and J dropped 6; count of bases not matched to a gene: 6. From germline, CDR1 is MNHEY and CDR2 SVGAGI. This CDR3 reads CASNPGQGSGELFF. CDR3 coding DNA: TGTGCCAGCAATCCGGGACAGGGCTCCGGGGAGCTGTTTTTT.

The rearrangement links TRBV19 to TRBJ2-4, with D maybe TRBD2 (6 bases). This CDR3 has 15 amino acids. The V end lost 4 bases, the J end lost 0 bases, and 10 bases lay between the germline ends. CDR1 LNHDA and CDR2 SQIVND come from the germline V gene (reference sequence). Here the CDR3 DNA reads TGTGCCAGTAGTAAACCGGGACTAGCCAAAAACATTCAGTACTTC. This gives the protein CASSKPGLAKNIQYF.

This clone was found a few times. This chain links TRBV2 with TRBJ2-5; 9 positions match TRBD2. The germline gives CDR1 SNHLY, CDR2 FYNNEI. V lost 10 bases and J lost 2; bases outside the gene matches: 14. This CDR3 comprises 16 residues. The chain's CDR3 is CAMLAGEMTSQETQYF. CDR3 nucleotide sequence: TGTGCCATGTTAGCGGGAGAGATGACATCTCAAGAGACCCAGTACTTC. The variable domain in full, completed from reference TRBV2 and TRBJ2-5, reads EPEVTQTPSHQVTQMGQEVILRCVPISNHLYFYWYRQILGQKVEFLVSFYNNEISEKSEIFDDQFSVERPDGSNFTLKIRSTKLEDSAMYFCAMLAGEMTSQETQYFGPGTRLLVL.

This chain links TRBV3-1 (or the pseudogene TRBV3-2) with TRBJ1-1, with D possibly being TRBD1 (5 bases). This CDR3 region has 13 residues. Looked up from germline, CDR1 is LGHDT and CDR2 is YNNKEL (reference sequence). Trimming removed 3 bases at V and 6 bases at J, with 11 bases between. CDR3 in amino acids: CASSHDRISEAFF. The CDR3 coding sequence is TGTGCCAGCAGCCACGACAGAATATCTGAAGCTTTCTTT.

This sequence joins TRBV27 and TRBJ1-5; D is perhaps TRBD1 (5 bases). The CDR3 is 16 amino acids. CDR1 MNHEY and CDR2 SMNVEV come from the germline V gene (reference sequence). V dropped 2 bases and J dropped 7 bases, with 18 bases sitting between them. The CDR3 region is CASSLATVKKGQPQHF. CDR3 in DNA: TGTGCCAGCAGTTTAGCGACAGTCAAAAAGGGACAGCCCCAGCATTTT.

The gene calls are TRBV29-1 and TRBJ2-7, with D possibly matching TRBD1 (5 bases). The CDR3 has 12 residues. The germline V gene has CDR1 SQVTM and CDR2 ANQGSEA. The V end was cut by 7 bases, the J end by 0 bases, with 10 bases between. CDR3 nucleotides: TGCAGCGCCGCCAGGGACTCCTACGAGCAGTACTTC. It is translated as CSAARDSYEQYF.

The chain uses TRBV20-1 and TRBJ2-1; 10 bases map to TRBD2. V lost 3 bases to trimming and J lost 7 bases; unmatched junction nucleotides: 12. This CDR3 spans 16 amino acids. In germline, CDR1 is DFQATT, CDR2 SNEGSKA (reference sequence). The CDR3 reads CSASPPPSGRRNEQFF. CDR3 bases: TGCAGTGCTAGTCCCCCCCCTAGCGGGAGAAGAAATGAGCAGTTCTTC.

The chain carries TRBV11-3 and TRBJ2-1; TRBD2 aligns across 9 bases. The CDR3 has 16 amino acids. V was pared by 5 bases and J by 2 bases, with 7 bases of the junction left unmatched. Germline CDR1 SGHNT, CDR2 YENEEA. The chain's CDR3 is CASSHRGGGAYNEQFF. CDR3 sequence (DNA): TGTGCCAGCAGCCATCGTGGCGGGGGGGCCTACAATGAGCAGTTCTTC.

This chain links TRBV6-1 with TRBJ1-2; TRBD1 aligns across 7 bases. This CDR3 has 14 residues. Losses at the gene ends were 2 bases for V and 8 bases for J; bases not matched to a gene: 8. Germline values: CDR1 MNHNS, CDR2 SASEGT. Here the CDR3 reads CASSEWGQSGGYTF. CDR3 in DNA: TGTGCCAGCAGTGAATGGGGACAGTCCGGGGGCTACACCTTC.

This clone is a singleton in its sample. J is TRBJ1-5 and V is TRBV27; D not resolved. Germline CDR1 and CDR2: MNHEY and SMNVEV (reference sequence). The length of the CDR3 is 15 residues. V was cut by 6 bases and J by 2 bases, with 14 bases left in between. The CDR3 here is CASSQRGLGNQPQHF. The CDR3 DNA is TGTGCCAGCAGCCAAAGAGGACTGGGCAATCAGCCCCAGCATTTT.

This chain joins TRBV3-1 (or the pseudogene TRBV3-2) and TRBJ1-2, with TRBD1 identical over 7 bases. The V and J ends lost 1 base and 2 bases, in that order; junction bases with no gene match: 13. CDR1 is LGHDT and CDR2 is YNNKEL in the germline V gene (reference sequence). The CDR3 is made up of 18 amino acids. This CDR3 reads CASSQVVLRDRTNYGYTF. The CDR3 coding sequence is TGTGCCAGCAGCCAAGTGGTACTCCGGGACAGAACAAACTATGGCTACACCTTC.

Worth noting for this clone: An end of the junction differs from the germline gene, which may be a read error. This chain uses TRBV7-9 with TRBJ2-1; D perhaps matches TRBD2 (5 bases). Looked up from germline, CDR1 is SEHNR and CDR2 is FQNEAQ (reference sequence). This CDR3 contains 12 residues. In DNA form, the CDR3 reads TGTGCCAGCAGCGAAGACTACCATGAGCAGTTCTTC. This sequence encodes CASSEDYHEQFF.

The genes are TRBV5-1 and TRBJ1-4, with a tentative D call TRBD1 (5 bases). V lost 8 bases and J lost 4, with 12 bases in between. This CDR3 has 13 amino acids. Germline CDR1 is SGHRS and CDR2 is YFSETQ. This CDR3 reads CARQGGFNEKLFF. CDR3 DNA sequence: TGCGCCAGGCAGGGAGGATTTAATGAAAAACTGTTTTTT.

The chain carries TRBV13 and TRBJ2-2, with 8 bases that match TRBD1. V trimming: 5 bases; J trimming: 3 bases; junction bases outside the gene matches: 8. The CDR3 loop spans 16 amino acids. Germline CDR1 reads PRHDT; CDR2 reads FYEKMQ (reference sequence). CDR3 sequence reads: CASSTNPQGDTGELFF. The CDR3 DNA sequence: TGTGCCAGCAGCACTAACCCACAGGGGGACACCGGGGAGCTGTTTTTT.

The chain employs TRBV6-5 and TRBJ2-3, with D possibly TRBD2 on 7 matching bases. Germline-derived CDR1 and CDR2 are MNHEY and SVGAGI. V shed 2 bases and J shed 2 bases, with 11 bases lying between them. The CDR3 is 15 residues long. CDR3 nucleotide sequence: TGTGCCAGCAGTTACCGTGCGGGGGCCACAGATACGCAGTATTTT. It yields the protein CASSYRAGATDTQYF.

The chain couples TRBV12-5 to TRBJ2-3, with 15 bases lining up with TRBD2. This CDR3 region has 20 residues. V shed 5 bases and J 7 bases; nucleotides not matched to a gene: 19. The germline V gene has CDR1 LGHNT and CDR2 FRNRAP. The DNA of the CDR3 is TGTGCTAGTGGTGATTACGGACTAGCGGGAGGGATATTCCGGGGGCATACGCAGTATTTT. This sequence encodes CASGDYGLAGGIFRGHTQYF.

The chain links TRBV3-1 (or the pseudogene TRBV3-2) to TRBJ1-5; D is ambiguous. V lost 3 bases, J lost 6 bases, and 6 bases lay in between. The germline V gene has CDR1 LGHDT and CDR2 YNNKEL (reference sequence). The CDR3 totals 12 residues. CDR3 DNA: TGTGCCAGCAGCCAGGGCGTTCAGCCCCAGCATTTT. This translates into CASSQGVQPQHF.

V is TRBV6-5 and J is TRBJ2-7; 10 nucleotides align to TRBD1. The V gene's germline CDR1 is MNHEY and CDR2 SVGAGI. This CDR3 has 14 residues. The ends lost 7 bases at V and 4 bases at J; junction bases unmatched: 7. The CDR3 is CASTPGQGKYEQYF. DNA of the CDR3: TGTGCCAGCACCCCGGGACAGGGGAAGTACGAGCAGTACTTC.